This T cell receptor beta chain was identified in a study of shared clonotypes between healthy human individuals. At the level of the study: The plates for each donor numbered three CD4 naive, three CD4 memory, two CD8 naive and one CD8 memory.

General study findings and limits: Generation probability values for non-shared clonotypes were lower than those for clonotypes shared by all four donors.

Libraries were prepared by immunoSEQ multiplex PCR; TCRdb keeps only in-frame clonotypes and omits some of them. The sample carries over a million clones, around 95% recorded once. As for this clone: Its antigen is undetermined.

The donor cohort consisted entirely of Caucasian adults residing in Nashville, Tennessee. CD4+ cells yielded CD45RA+ naive and CD45RA-negative memory subsets. The TCR sequence derives from a man in his thirties or forties in good health. Sequenced material: naive CD4+ T cells sorted from blood. Subset denoted: CD45RA+ positively selected.

CDR3 coding DNA: TGTGCTAGTGGTTTTGGCGGGAGGGGCGCTAGCACAGATACGCAGTATTTT. Its protein product is CASGFGGRGASTDTQYF. This chain joins TRBV12-5 and TRBJ2-3; 9 bases fit TRBD2. The germline CDR1 and CDR2 sequences are LGHNT and FRNRAP. The CDR3 runs 17 residues. The V segment lost 3 bases and the J segment 0 bases; nucleotides outside the gene matches: 7.